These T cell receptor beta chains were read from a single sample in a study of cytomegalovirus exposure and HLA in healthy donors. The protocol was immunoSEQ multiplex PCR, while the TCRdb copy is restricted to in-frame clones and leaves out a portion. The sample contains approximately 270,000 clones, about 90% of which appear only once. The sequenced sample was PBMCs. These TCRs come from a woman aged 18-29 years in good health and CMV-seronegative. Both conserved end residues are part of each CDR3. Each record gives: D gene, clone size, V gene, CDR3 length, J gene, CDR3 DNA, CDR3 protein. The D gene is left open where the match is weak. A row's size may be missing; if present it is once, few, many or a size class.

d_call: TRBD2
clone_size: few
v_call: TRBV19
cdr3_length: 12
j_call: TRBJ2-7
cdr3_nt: TGTGCCAGTAGTATGGGCGGGGGTGAGCAGTACTTC
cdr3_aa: CASSMGGGEQYF

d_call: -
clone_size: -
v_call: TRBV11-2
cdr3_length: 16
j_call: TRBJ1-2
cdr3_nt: TGTGCCAGCAGCTTAGTCGGTCGGTCTAGAGACTATGGCTACACCTTC
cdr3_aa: CASSLVGRSRDYGYTF

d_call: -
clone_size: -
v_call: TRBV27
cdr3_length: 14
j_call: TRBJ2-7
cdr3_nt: TGTGCCAGCAGTTTATCGTACAGGGAGGGCGGGCAGTACTTC
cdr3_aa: CASSLSYREGGQYF

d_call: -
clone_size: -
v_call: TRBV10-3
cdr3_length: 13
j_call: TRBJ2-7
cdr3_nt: TGTGCCACCGTACGCGAGGACTCCTACGAGCAGTACTTC
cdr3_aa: CATVREDSYEQYF

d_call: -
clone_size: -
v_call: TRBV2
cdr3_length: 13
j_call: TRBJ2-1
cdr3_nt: TGTGCCACCCGCTTTGTTCAGGTCAATGAGCAGTTCTTC
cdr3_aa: CATRFVQVNEQFF

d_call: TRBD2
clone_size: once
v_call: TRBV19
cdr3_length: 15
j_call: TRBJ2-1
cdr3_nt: TGTGCCAGTAGTATGACTAGCGGGGGCAGTAATGAGCAGTTCTTC
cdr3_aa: CASSMTSGGSNEQFF

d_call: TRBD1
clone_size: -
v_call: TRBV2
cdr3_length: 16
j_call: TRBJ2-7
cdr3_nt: TGTGCCAGCAGGGGATCGACAGGGAGAAGCTCCTACGAGCAGTACTTC
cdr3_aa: CASRGSTGRSSYEQYF

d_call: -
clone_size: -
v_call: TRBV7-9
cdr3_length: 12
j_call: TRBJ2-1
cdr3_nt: TGTGCCAGCAGCTTAGCGGGACTCGACAAGTTCTTC
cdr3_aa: CASSLAGLDKFF

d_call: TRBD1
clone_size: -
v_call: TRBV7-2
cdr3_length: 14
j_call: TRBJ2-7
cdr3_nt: TGTGCCAGCAGCTCTAGAGAGGGACAGTTCGAGCAGTACTTC
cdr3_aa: CASSSREGQFEQYF

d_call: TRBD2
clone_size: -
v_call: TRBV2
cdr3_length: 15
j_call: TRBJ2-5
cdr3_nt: TGTGCCAGCAGTGGGCCTAGCGGGGGGTTAGAGACCCAGTACTTC
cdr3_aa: CASSGPSGGLETQYF

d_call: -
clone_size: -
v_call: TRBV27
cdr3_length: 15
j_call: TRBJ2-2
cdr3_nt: TGTGCCAGCAGTTTAGGAGGGGTAGCCACCGGGGAGCTGTTTTTT
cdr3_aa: CASSLGGVATGELFF

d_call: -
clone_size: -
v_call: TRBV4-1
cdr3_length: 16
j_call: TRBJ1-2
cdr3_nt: TGCGCCAGCAGCCCGCCTGGGAGGGCACGAAATTATGGCTACACCTTC
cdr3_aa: CASSPPGRARNYGYTF

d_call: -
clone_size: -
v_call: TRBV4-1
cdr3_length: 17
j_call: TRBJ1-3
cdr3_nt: TGCGCCAGCAGCCAAGATCTGGGCCGCTACTCTGGAAACACCATATATTTT
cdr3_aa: CASSQDLGRYSGNTIYF

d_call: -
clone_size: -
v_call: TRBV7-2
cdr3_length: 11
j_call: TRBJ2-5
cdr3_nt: TGTGCCGAGGTCGGGGAAGAGACCCAGTACTTC
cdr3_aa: CAEVGEETQYF

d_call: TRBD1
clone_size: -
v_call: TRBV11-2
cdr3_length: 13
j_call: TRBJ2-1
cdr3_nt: TGTGCCAGCAGCTTATCTTGGACAGGGAGCACCTTCTTC
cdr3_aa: CASSLSWTGSTFF

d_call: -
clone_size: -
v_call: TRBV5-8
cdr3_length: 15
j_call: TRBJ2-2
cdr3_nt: TGTGCCAGCAGCTTGGCTGACAGTTACACCGGGGAGCTGTTTTTT
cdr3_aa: CASSLADSYTGELFF

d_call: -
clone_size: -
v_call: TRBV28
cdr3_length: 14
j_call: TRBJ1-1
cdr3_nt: TGTGCCAGCAGCAAGACATCGACGAACACTGAAGCTTTCTTT
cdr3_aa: CASSKTSTNTEAFF

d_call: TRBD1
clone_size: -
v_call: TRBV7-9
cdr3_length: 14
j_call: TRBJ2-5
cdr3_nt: TGTGCCAGCAGCTCCTCGACAGGGGGCGAGACCCAGTACTTC
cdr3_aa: CASSSSTGGETQYF

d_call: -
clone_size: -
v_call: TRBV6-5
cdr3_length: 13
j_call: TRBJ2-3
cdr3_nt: TGTGCCAGCAGTTACGGTACTGGGGGCTTAGAGTATTTT
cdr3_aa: CASSYGTGGLEYF

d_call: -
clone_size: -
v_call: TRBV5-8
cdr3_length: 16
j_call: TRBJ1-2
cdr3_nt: TGTGCCAGCAGCTTGGACGGCAGCCAGGCTAACTATGGCTACACCTTC
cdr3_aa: CASSLDGSQANYGYTF

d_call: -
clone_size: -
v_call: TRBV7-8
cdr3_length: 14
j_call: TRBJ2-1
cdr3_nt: TGTGCCAGCAGCCCGTACTACAGGGTAGAGGAGCAGTTCTTC
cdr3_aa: CASSPYYRVEEQFF

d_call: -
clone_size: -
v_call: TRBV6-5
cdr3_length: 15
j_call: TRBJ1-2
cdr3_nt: TGTGCCAGCAGTTACTCGCGGGGGCCTAGGTATGGCTACACCTTC
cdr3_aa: CASSYSRGPRYGYTF

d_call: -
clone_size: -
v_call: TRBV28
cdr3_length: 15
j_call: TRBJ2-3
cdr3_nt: TGTGCCAGCAGCCGTTGGGGGGGGCCCACAGATACGCAGTATTTT
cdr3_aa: CASSRWGGPTDTQYF

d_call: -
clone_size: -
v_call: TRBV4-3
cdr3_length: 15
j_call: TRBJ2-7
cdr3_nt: TGCGCCAGCAGCCAAGACCGGACAGCTCTACGTGGGCAGTACTTC
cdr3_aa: CASSQDRTALRGQYF

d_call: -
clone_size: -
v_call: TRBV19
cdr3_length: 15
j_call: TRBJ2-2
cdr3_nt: TGTGCCAGTAGTATCCAGGACACGTACACCGGGGAGCTGTTTTTT
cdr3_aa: CASSIQDTYTGELFF

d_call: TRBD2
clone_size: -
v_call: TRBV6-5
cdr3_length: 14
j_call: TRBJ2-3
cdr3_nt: TGTGCCAGCAGGCGGGGGGGCGGCACAGATACGCAGTATTTT
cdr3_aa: CASRRGGGTDTQYF

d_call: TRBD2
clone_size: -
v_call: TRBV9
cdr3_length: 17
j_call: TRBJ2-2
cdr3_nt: TGTGCCAGCAGCGCCCCCGGGGTGAGCGGGGGGGACGGGGAGCTGTTTTTT
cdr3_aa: CASSAPGVSGGDGELFF

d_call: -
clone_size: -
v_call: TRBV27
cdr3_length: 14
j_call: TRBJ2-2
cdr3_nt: TGTGCCAGCAGTTTAAGAGGGTTGGTTGGGGAGCTGTTTTTT
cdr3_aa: CASSLRGLVGELFF

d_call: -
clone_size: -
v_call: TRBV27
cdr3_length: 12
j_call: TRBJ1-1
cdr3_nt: TGTGCCAGCAGTTTTCAGGGCACTGAAGCTTTCTTT
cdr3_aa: CASSFQGTEAFF

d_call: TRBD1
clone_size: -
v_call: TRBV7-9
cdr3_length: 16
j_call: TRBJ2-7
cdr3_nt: TGTGCCAGCAGCAACCGCCCCGGGACAGGGCTCTACGAGCAGTACTTC
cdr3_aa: CASSNRPGTGLYEQYF

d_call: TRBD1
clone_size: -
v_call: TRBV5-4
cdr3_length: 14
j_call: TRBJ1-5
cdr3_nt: TGTGCCAGCAGCTTACAGGGGGGAAATCAGCCCCAGCATTTT
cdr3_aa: CASSLQGGNQPQHF

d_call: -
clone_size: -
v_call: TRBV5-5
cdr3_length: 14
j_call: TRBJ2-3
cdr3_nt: TGTGCCAGCAGCTTGCCTGGGGCCGGTGATACGCAGTATTTT
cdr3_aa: CASSLPGAGDTQYF

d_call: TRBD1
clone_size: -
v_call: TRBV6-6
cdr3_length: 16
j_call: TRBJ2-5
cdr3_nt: TGTGCCAGCAGTTACCCACGCGACAGGGGGCAAGAGACCCAGTACTTC
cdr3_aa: CASSYPRDRGQETQYF

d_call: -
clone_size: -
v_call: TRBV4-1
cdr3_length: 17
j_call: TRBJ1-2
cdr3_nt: TGCGCCAGCAGCCAAGTGGCAGCGCCAGGGGTGCATTATGGCTACACCTTC
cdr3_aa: CASSQVAAPGVHYGYTF

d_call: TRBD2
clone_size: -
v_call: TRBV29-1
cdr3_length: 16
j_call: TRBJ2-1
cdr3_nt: TGCAGCGTTGACCCCACAAGCGGGGGGACCTACAATGAGCAGTTCTTC
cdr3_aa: CSVDPTSGGTYNEQFF

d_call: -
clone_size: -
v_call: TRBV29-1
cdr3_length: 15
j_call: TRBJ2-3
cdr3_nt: TGCAGCGTTGCATATCCGGGGTTTTCCACAGATACGCAGTATTTT
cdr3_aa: CSVAYPGFSTDTQYF

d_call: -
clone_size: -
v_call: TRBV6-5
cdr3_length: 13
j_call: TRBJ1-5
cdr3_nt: TGTGCCAGCCGGGGAGGGAGATATCAGCCCCAGCATTTT
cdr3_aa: CASRGGRYQPQHF

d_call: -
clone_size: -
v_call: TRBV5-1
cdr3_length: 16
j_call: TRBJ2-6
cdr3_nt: TGCGCCAGCAGCTTGGTGGCAGGCTCTGGGGCCAACGTCCTGACTTTC
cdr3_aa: CASSLVAGSGANVLTF

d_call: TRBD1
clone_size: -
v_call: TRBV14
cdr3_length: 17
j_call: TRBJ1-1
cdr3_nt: TGTGCCAGCAGCCAAGATTTATCGGGACAGGGGGTTACTGAAGCTTTCTTT
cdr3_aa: CASSQDLSGQGVTEAFF

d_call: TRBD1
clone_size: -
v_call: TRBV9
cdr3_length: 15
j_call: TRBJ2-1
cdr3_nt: TGTGCCAGCAGCGTAGCTGGGACAGGTGTTAATGAGCAGTTCTTC
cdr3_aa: CASSVAGTGVNEQFF

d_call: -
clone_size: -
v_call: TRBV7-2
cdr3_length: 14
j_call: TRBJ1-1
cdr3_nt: TGTGCCAGCAGCTTACAGATCCGGGGCACTGAAGCTTTCTTT
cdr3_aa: CASSLQIRGTEAFF

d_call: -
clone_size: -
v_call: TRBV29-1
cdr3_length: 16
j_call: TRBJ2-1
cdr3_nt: TGCAGCGTTGAAATCCGGACATCGAGAATCTACAATGAGCAGTTCTTC
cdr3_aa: CSVEIRTSRIYNEQFF

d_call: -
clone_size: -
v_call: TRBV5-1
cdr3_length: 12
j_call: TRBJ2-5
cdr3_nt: TGCGCCAGCAGTCACTTCCGGGAGACCCAGTACTTC
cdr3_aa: CASSHFRETQYF

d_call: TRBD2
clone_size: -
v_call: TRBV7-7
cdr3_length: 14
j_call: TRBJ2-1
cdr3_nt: TGTGCCAGCAGCTATGGGGGGGCCTACAATGAGCAGTTCTTC
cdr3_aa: CASSYGGAYNEQFF

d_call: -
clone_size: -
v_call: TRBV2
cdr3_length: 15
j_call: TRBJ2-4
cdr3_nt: TGTGCCAGCGGGGCAGGCACGAAATCATTAAACATTCAGTACTTC
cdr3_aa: CASGAGTKSLNIQYF